This is a list of T cell receptor beta chains from one sample in a study of cytomegalovirus exposure and HLA in healthy donors. This table comes from immunoSEQ multiplex PCR, and its TCRdb copy is limited to in-frame clones, with some not included. The sample has approximately 110,000 clones, approximately 74% seen once. Sequencing input: PBMCs. The receptors originated from a middle-aged woman in good health and CMV-seropositive. CDR3s include the opening cysteine and the closing phenylalanine or tryptophan. A D gene is named only where the DNA matches it firmly. Where a row states a size, it is once, few, many or the class of an expanded clone; other rows omit it.

>TRBV7-3|-|TRBD2|TRBJ2-7
CASSPTAGEYEQYF
TGTGCCAGCAGCCCCACCGCGGGAGAGTACGAGCAGTACTTC
>TRBV5-1|-|-|TRBJ2-2
CASSLGRTANTGELFF
TGCGCCAGCAGCTTGGGTCGGACTGCGAACACCGGGGAGCTGTTTTTT
>TRBV30|few|TRBD1|TRBJ1-5
CAWSVPYRGAYSNQPQHF
TGTGCCTGGAGTGTACCGTACAGGGGAGCTTATAGCAATCAGCCCCAGCATTTT
>TRBV7-9|-|-|TRBJ2-1
CASSPPESTYNEQFF
TGTGCCAGCAGTCCCCCGGAGTCAACTTACAATGAGCAGTTCTTC
>TRBV6-1|-|-|TRBJ2-7
CASSEARHISYEQYF
TGTGCCAGCAGTGAAGCGAGACATATCTCCTACGAGCAGTACTTC
>TRBV5-4|-|TRBD2|TRBJ2-3
CASSRTSGGQVDTQYF
TGTGCCAGCAGCCGGACTAGCGGGGGGCAGGTAGATACGCAGTATTTT
>TRBV2|-|TRBD1|TRBJ1-5
CASNPQGRQPQHF
TGTGCCAGCAACCCACAGGGGCGGCAGCCCCAGCATTTT
>TRBV7-6|few|-|TRBJ2-2
CASSLVARDRGELFF
TGTGCCAGCAGCTTAGTGGCGCGGGACCGCGGGGAGCTGTTTTTT
>TRBV27|-|-|TRBJ1-5
CASTIEESNQPQHF
TGTGCCAGCACTATTGAGGAGAGCAATCAGCCCCAGCATTTT
>TRBV7-9|-|TRBD1|TRBJ2-1
CASSLTGAQFF
TGTGCCAGCAGTCTTACAGGGGCCCAGTTCTTC
>TRBV30|-|TRBD2|TRBJ2-3
CAWSVGLAGHTDTQYF
TGTGCCTGGAGTGTAGGACTAGCGGGACACACAGATACGCAGTATTTT
>TRBV12-5|-|-|TRBJ2-7
CASGRGAASGSYEQYF
TGTGCTAGTGGCCGGGGGGCGGCTAGCGGCTCCTACGAGCAGTACTTC
>TRBV7-9|-|-|TRBJ2-3
CASSFGGGDTQYF
TGTGCCAGCAGCTTCGGCGGAGGGGATACGCAGTATTTT
>TRBV30|once|-|TRBJ1-1
CAWSVLISSEAFF
TGTGCCTGGAGTGTACTTATATCGTCTGAAGCTTTCTTT
>TRBV2|-|TRBD1|TRBJ1-6
CASILTDRNNSPLHF
TGTGCCAGCATTTTAACGGACAGGAATAATTCACCCCTCCACTTT
>TRBV11-2|-|-|TRBJ2-7
CASSPGTHGRVEQYF
TGTGCCAGCAGCCCGGGGACACACGGTCGGGTCGAGCAGTACTTC
>TRBV5-1|-|TRBD1|TRBJ1-4
CASSDPTQGGPEKLFF
TGCGCCAGCAGCGACCCGACACAAGGGGGCCCTGAAAAACTGTTTTTT
>TRBV29-1|-|TRBD1|TRBJ2-7
CSVALTGWDRAYEQYF
TGCAGCGTTGCACTGACCGGTTGGGACAGAGCCTACGAGCAGTACTTC
>TRBV7-9|-|TRBD2|TRBJ2-3
CASSFTGTSGRTDTQYF
TGTGCCAGCAGCTTTACCGGGACTAGCGGGAGAACAGATACGCAGTATTTT
>TRBV11-2|-|-|TRBJ2-1
CASSLRLNSRNEQFF
TGTGCCAGCAGCTTAAGACTAAACTCTCGTAATGAGCAGTTCTTC
>TRBV5-1|-|-|TRBJ2-3
CASSLGPGDTDTQYF
TGCGCCAGCAGCTTGGGGCCAGGGGACACAGATACGCAGTATTTT
>TRBV5-6|few|-|TRBJ1-2
CASSRRQANYGYTF
TGTGCCAGCAGCCGGAGACAGGCTAACTATGGCTACACCTTC
>TRBV19|-|TRBD2|TRBJ2-5
CASSTKFRNIAGVPPGETQYF
TGTGCCAGTAGTACCAAATTCAGGAATATAGCGGGGGTCCCCCCAGGAGAGACCCAGTACTTC
>TRBV29-1|-|-|TRBJ1-1
CSGATGYTEAFF
TGCAGCGGCGCAACAGGCTACACTGAAGCTTTCTTT
>TRBV30|-|TRBD1|TRBJ2-7
CAWTGGNSYEQYF
TGTGCCTGGACAGGGGGCAACTCCTACGAGCAGTACTTC
>TRBV29-1|-|-|TRBJ1-2
CSVEGNDGYTF
TGCAGCGTTGAAGGTAATGATGGCTACACCTTC
>TRBV10-3|once|TRBD1|TRBJ1-6
CAISEGQATLNSPLHF
TGTGCCATCAGTGAGGGACAGGCAACCCTTAATTCACCCCTCCACTTT
>TRBV6-6|-|TRBD1|TRBJ1-5
CASTPGAQGGNQPQHF
TGTGCCAGCACCCCCGGCGCACAGGGGGGCAATCAGCCCCAGCATTTT
>TRBV10-3|-|-|TRBJ1-1
CAISNQVNTEAFF
TGTGCCATCAGTAATCAGGTGAACACTGAAGCTTTCTTT
>TRBV9|-|TRBD2|TRBJ2-1
CASSVGSSGRGGEQFF
TGTGCCAGCAGCGTAGGGAGTAGCGGGAGGGGCGGGGAGCAGTTCTTC
>TRBV7-2|-|TRBD1|TRBJ1-5
CASSLGSQGFNQPQHF
TGTGCCAGCAGCTTAGGTTCACAGGGGTTCAATCAGCCCCAGCATTTT
>TRBV2|-|-|TRBJ1-2
CASKYRVNYGYTF
TGTGCCAGCAAGTACAGGGTCAACTATGGCTACACCTTC
>TRBV7-3|-|-|TRBJ2-3
CASSSHAGKDTQYF
TGTGCCAGCAGCTCCCATGCGGGGAAAGATACGCAGTATTTT
>TRBV29-1|-|-|TRBJ2-6
CSAHRAGANVLTF
TGCAGCGCGCACAGGGCCGGGGCCAACGTCCTGACTTTC
>TRBV5-1|-|TRBD1|TRBJ2-7
CASSMGDRVRWQYF
TGCGCCAGCAGCATGGGGGACAGAGTGCGGTGGCAGTACTTC
>TRBV11-3|-|TRBD1|TRBJ1-1
CASSTRDRVNTEAFF
TGTGCCAGCTCTACTAGGGACAGAGTGAACACTGAAGCTTTCTTT
>TRBV28|few|TRBD1|TRBJ2-7
CASRRTGASYEQYF
TGTGCCAGCAGGCGGACAGGGGCATCCTACGAGCAGTACTTC
>TRBV6-5|-|-|TRBJ2-7
CASIEEGSYEQYF
TGTGCCAGCATTGAGGAGGGCTCCTACGAGCAGTACTTC
>TRBV14|-|TRBD1|TRBJ1-2
CASSQVGDSPNYGYTF
TGTGCCAGCAGCCAAGTAGGGGACAGCCCGAACTATGGCTACACCTTC
>TRBV7-8|-|-|TRBJ2-6
CASSLGGAGANVLTF
TGTGCCAGCAGCTTAGGGGGCGCTGGGGCCAACGTCCTGACTTTC
>TRBV6-4|-|TRBD2|TRBJ2-7
CASSPGTSGYEQYF
TGTGCCAGCAGCCCCGGGACTAGCGGCTACGAGCAGTACTTC
>TRBV5-1|few|TRBD1|TRBJ1-4
CASSSTLTGTNEKLFF
TGCGCCAGCAGTTCAACTTTGACAGGGACTAATGAAAAACTGTTTTTT
>TRBV18|few|-|TRBJ1-1
CASSQQANTEAFF
TGTGCCAGCTCACAACAGGCCAACACTGAAGCTTTCTTT
>TRBV6-5|-|-|TRBJ2-7
CASRPRGPTYEQYF
TGTGCCAGCCGGCCCCGGGGTCCTACCTACGAGCAGTACTTC
>TRBV18|-|-|TRBJ1-1
CASSPGRSHREDTEAFF
TGTGCCAGCTCACCCGGGAGGTCCCACAGGGAGGACACTGAAGCTTTCTTT